This T cell receptor (beta chain) emerged from a study of cytomegalovirus exposure and HLA in healthy donors. Vbeta (60) and Jbeta (13) primers were used in the PCR. Assay used: immunoSEQ multiplex PCR; TCRdb lists only in-frame clones, some missing. Of 120,000 or so clones listed, around 80% are singletons. Nominally healthy donors were sampled, though unrecorded immune exposures were likely. The CDR3 is 17 amino acids. Germline values: CDR1 SGHNT, CDR2 YYREEE (reference sequence). With 5 bases clipped from V and 3 bases from J, the junction kept 13 bases outside the gene matches. Sequenced: PBMCs. The origin of this receptor is a man over 45 in good health and CMV-seronegative. The V and J genes are TRBV5-4 and TRBJ2-4; 8 nucleotides agree with TRBD1. This CDR3 is CASSSNRGTGVKNIQYF. In DNA, the CDR3 is TGTGCCAGCAGTTCTAACAGGGGGACGGGTGTCAAAAACATTCAGTACTTC.